These T cell receptor beta chains were read from a single sample in a study of blood T cell repertoires in COVID-19. TCRdb's table, derived via immunoSEQ multiplex PCR, lists solely in-frame clones and lacks some. There are 190,000 or so clones in the sample; approximately 86% occur only once, and about 2.5% lies in the top ten. The sample consisted of peripheral blood. Receptor source: a man aged 35 to 55 with active or convalescent COVID-19. Both conserved end residues are part of each CDR3. The D gene is left open where the match is weak. Only some rows state a clone size, as once, few, many or a class for expanded clones.

d_gene	v_gene	j_gene	abundance	CDR3nt	CDR3aa
TRBD2	TRBV11-2	TRBJ2-1	NA	TGTGCCAGCAGCCCCGTAGGATCGGGGGGGGGCTTACTTAATGAGCAGTTCTTC	CASSPVGSGGGLLNEQFF
TRBD1	TRBV2	TRBJ2-2	NA	TGTGCCAGCAGTGAAGCGCCAGATGACAGGGGGGACACCGGGGAGCTGTTTTTT	CASSEAPDDRGDTGELFF
NA	TRBV5-1	TRBJ2-1	NA	TGCGCCAGCAGCTTGTATGGCAGTGAGCAGTTCTTC	CASSLYGSEQFF
NA	TRBV14	TRBJ1-4	NA	TGTGCCAGCAGCCTCGTTAGGGGGGGCCATGAAAAACTGTTTTTT	CASSLVRGGHEKLFF
NA	TRBV6-1	TRBJ2-1	NA	TGTGCCAGCAGTGAAGCCCTACAGGGCTATGAGCAGTTCTTC	CASSEALQGYEQFF
TRBD1	TRBV10-3	TRBJ1-5	once	TGTGCCATCAATGGACAGGCCGATCAGCCCCAGCATTTT	CAINGQADQPQHF
NA	TRBV10-1	TRBJ1-4	few	TGCGCCAGCAGTGAGTATGACAGGAAGTCGTTTTTT	CASSEYDRKSFF
TRBD2	TRBV4-2	TRBJ2-5	NA	TGTGCCAGCAGCCAACCCACGACTAGCGAAGCGACCCAGTACTTC	CASSQPTTSEATQYF
NA	TRBV19	TRBJ1-2	NA	TGTGCCAGTAGGGGGGGACTCGACTATGGCTACACCTTC	CASRGGLDYGYTF
TRBD1	TRBV27	TRBJ1-4	NA	TGTGCCAGCCGTCACCCCGGGACAGCTAATGAAAAACTGTTTTTT	CASRHPGTANEKLFF
NA	TRBV5-8	TRBJ1-2	NA	TGTGCCAGCAGCCGGACTGCTCCCTATGGCTACACCTTC	CASSRTAPYGYTF
NA	TRBV19	TRBJ2-1	NA	TGTGCCAGTAGTATTAGCTCCTACAATGAGCAGTTCTTC	CASSISSYNEQFF
TRBD1	TRBV7-7	TRBJ2-7	NA	TGTGCTAGCAGCAAAACAGCCGGGACAGCCTACGAGCAGTACTTC	CASSKTAGTAYEQYF
NA	TRBV29-1	TRBJ1-4	NA	TGCAGCGTAACAGGCCTTACTAATGAAAAACTGTTTTTT	CSVTGLTNEKLFF
NA	TRBV27	TRBJ1-2	NA	TGTGCCAGCAGTTTAGCCCAGATCGACGGGTCTGGCTACACCTTC	CASSLAQIDGSGYTF
NA	TRBV9	TRBJ1-3	NA	TGTGCCAGCAGCGTAGCTTATGATCAGGGTTCCGGAAACACCATATATTTT	CASSVAYDQGSGNTIYF
NA	TRBV12-5	TRBJ1-3	NA	TGTGCTAGTGGTTCCGGTCTTAGTGGAAACACCATATATTTT	CASGSGLSGNTIYF
NA	TRBV10-3	TRBJ1-3	NA	TGTGCCATCGGGGGGGGCCCATCTGGAAACACCATATATTTT	CAIGGGPSGNTIYF
NA	TRBV2	TRBJ1-2	NA	TGTGCCAGCAAAACAATTAACAGGGTTGGCTACACCTTC	CASKTINRVGYTF
NA	TRBV19	TRBJ1-2	NA	TGTGCCAGTAGTATAACAAAAAACTATGGCTACACCTTC	CASSITKNYGYTF
NA	TRBV6-2/TRBV6-3	TRBJ2-3	NA	TGTGCCAGCAGCCTAGCAGAACCAGATACGCAGTATTTT	CASSLAEPDTQYF
TRBD2	TRBV2	TRBJ2-5	NA	TGTGCCAGCAGTATAACTAGCGGGGGGGCCCCAGAGACCCAGTACTTC	CASSITSGGAPETQYF
TRBD1	TRBV5-1	TRBJ1-2	NA	TGCGCCAGCAGCCCCACAGGGGGCGGCGTCGATGGCTACACCTTC	CASSPTGGGVDGYTF
TRBD1	TRBV6-2/TRBV6-3	TRBJ1-2	NA	TGTGCCAGCAGTTACCCGGGACAGGACATCTATGGCTACACCTTC	CASSYPGQDIYGYTF
TRBD2	TRBV7-3	TRBJ2-2	NA	TGTGCCAGCAGCTTAAATGGGGGACTAAACACCGGGGAGCTGTTTTTT	CASSLNGGLNTGELFF
TRBD1	TRBV18	TRBJ2-3	NA	TGTGCCAGCTCACTCCGACAGGGCCAGACAGATACGCAGTATTTT	CASSLRQGQTDTQYF
NA	TRBV30	TRBJ1-6	few	TGTGCCTGGAGTGGGAGTGGCGATTCACCCCTCCACTTT	CAWSGSGDSPLHF
NA	TRBV3-1/TRBV3-2	TRBJ1-4	NA	TGTGCCAGCAGCCCCGGGGGATACTCGGGGTATGAAAAACTGTTTTTT	CASSPGGYSGYEKLFF
NA	TRBV7-9	TRBJ2-7	NA	TGTGCCAGCAGCTTAGCCAACAGAGACGAGCAGTACTTC	CASSLANRDEQYF
NA	TRBV9	TRBJ2-5	NA	TGTGCCAGCAGCCCCCTTGGGGCAGGGTCCCAAGAGACCCAGTACTTC	CASSPLGAGSQETQYF
NA	TRBV28	TRBJ1-4	NA	TGTGCCAGCATCTCGGGAACTAATGAAAAACTGTTTTTT	CASISGTNEKLFF
NA	TRBV12-1	TRBJ2-3	NA	TGTGCCAGCAGCACACGCTATGTCCCCCTAGCGGTGATCACAGATACGCAGTATTTT	CASSTRYVPLAVITDTQYF
NA	TRBV3-1/TRBV3-2	TRBJ2-7	NA	TGTGCCAGCAGCTACACGCCGGGAGACTACGAGCAGTACTTC	CASSYTPGDYEQYF
TRBD1	TRBV11-3	TRBJ2-3	NA	TGTGCCAGCAGCTTCGGGACAGCAAGCACAGATACGCAGTATTTT	CASSFGTASTDTQYF
TRBD2	TRBV5-1	TRBJ2-1	NA	TGCGCCAGCAGGTCGGGGGGACTAGCGGTAAGAGAGCAGTTCTTC	CASRSGGLAVREQFF
NA	TRBV11-3	TRBJ1-1	NA	TGTGCCAGCAGCTTAAACTGGGGGCGGGGGGGGACTGAAGCTTTCTTT	CASSLNWGRGGTEAFF
NA	TRBV5-6	TRBJ1-4	NA	TGTGCCAGCAGCCGGACGGGGGAGGGTGAAAAACTGTTTTTT	CASSRTGEGEKLFF
TRBD1	TRBV11-2	TRBJ1-1	NA	TGTGCCAGCAGCTCGTTGACAGGGTTGATGGGTGAAGCTTTCTTT	CASSSLTGLMGEAFF
TRBD1	TRBV6-5	TRBJ1-2	NA	TGTGCCAGCAGTTACGGACAGGGCGTCTATGGCTACACCTTC	CASSYGQGVYGYTF
NA	TRBV28	TRBJ2-3	NA	TGTGCCAGCACCCACGGGACATTTACAGATACGCAGTATTTT	CASTHGTFTDTQYF
NA	TRBV6-5	TRBJ1-6	few	TGTGCCAGCAGCCCAAACAGGAGTGGTTCACCCCTCCACTTT	CASSPNRSGSPLHF
NA	TRBV9	TRBJ1-3	NA	TGTGCCAGCAGTAACAAGGAGAGCTCTGGAAACACCATATATTTT	CASSNKESSGNTIYF
TRBD2	TRBV28	TRBJ2-1	few	TGTGCCAGCAGTTGGACTAGCGGAAGCTCCTACAATGAGCAGTTCTTC	CASSWTSGSSYNEQFF
TRBD1	TRBV7-2	TRBJ2-7	NA	TGTGCCAGCAGCTTCTCGACAGGGAGATACGACGAGCAGTACTTC	CASSFSTGRYDEQYF
NA	TRBV7-2	TRBJ1-1	NA	TGTGCCAGCAGCCCGGTCCTCGAGACTTTCTTT	CASSPVLETFF
NA	TRBV6-2/TRBV6-3	TRBJ2-7	NA	TGTGCCAGCAGCCAGCAAAGAGGTGTTTATGAGCAGTACTTC	CASSQQRGVYEQYF
NA	TRBV9	TRBJ1-1	NA	TGTGCCAGCAGCGTAGGGGAGTTAGGTGAAGCTTTCTTT	CASSVGELGEAFF
TRBD1	TRBV14	TRBJ1-2	NA	TGTGCCAGCAGCCGAGGGGGACAGGGGAGGAACTATGGCTACACCTTC	CASSRGGQGRNYGYTF
NA	TRBV27	TRBJ1-2	NA	TGTGCCAGCAGTCCCGGGGGGGGCCGGGGCTACACCTTC	CASSPGGGRGYTF
TRBD2	TRBV5-1	TRBJ2-7	NA	TGCGCCAGCAGCTTGGCTAGCGGGGGCCCAACCTACGAGCAGTACTTC	CASSLASGGPTYEQYF
TRBD2	TRBV7-6	TRBJ2-5	NA	TGTGCCAGCAGTCCAAAGTCTGGTAGCGGGGGGGCCGGGGAGACCCAGTACTTC	CASSPKSGSGGAGETQYF
TRBD2	TRBV27	TRBJ2-2	NA	TGTGCCAGCCCTCCTCTACGGCTAGCGGGGGGGCTCTGCACCGGGGAGCTGTTTTTT	CASPPLRLAGGLCTGELFF
NA	TRBV6-2/TRBV6-3	TRBJ1-2	few	TGTGCCAGCAGTTACTCGACAGTAGGTGGTGGCTACACCTTC	CASSYSTVGGGYTF
NA	TRBV28	TRBJ2-7	few	TGTGCCAGCAGTTTGGGCAGGGTTTACGAGCAGTACTTC	CASSLGRVYEQYF
TRBD2	TRBV7-6	TRBJ2-5	NA	TGTGCCAGCAGCTTACTAGCGGGGGACCAAGAGACCCAGTACTTC	CASSLLAGDQETQYF
TRBD2	TRBV18	TRBJ2-7	NA	TGTGCCAGCTCCCTTTCGGGGGGCTACGAGCAGTACTTC	CASSLSGGYEQYF
TRBD2	TRBV7-3	TRBJ2-1	NA	TGTGCCAGCAGTAAAAGCGGGGGGGCTGGTCATAATGAGCAGTTCTTC	CASSKSGGAGHNEQFF
TRBD2	TRBV5-1	TRBJ2-2	NA	TGCGCCAGCAGCTTACTAGCGGAGTACACCGGGGAGCTGTTTTTT	CASSLLAEYTGELFF
NA	TRBV30	TRBJ2-7	NA	TGTGCCTGGAGACGTTCCAACAGGGTGCACGAGCAGTACTTC	CAWRRSNRVHEQYF
NA	TRBV24-1	TRBJ1-2	NA	TGTGCCACTTGGGACAACGCTAACTATGGCTACACCTTC	CATWDNANYGYTF